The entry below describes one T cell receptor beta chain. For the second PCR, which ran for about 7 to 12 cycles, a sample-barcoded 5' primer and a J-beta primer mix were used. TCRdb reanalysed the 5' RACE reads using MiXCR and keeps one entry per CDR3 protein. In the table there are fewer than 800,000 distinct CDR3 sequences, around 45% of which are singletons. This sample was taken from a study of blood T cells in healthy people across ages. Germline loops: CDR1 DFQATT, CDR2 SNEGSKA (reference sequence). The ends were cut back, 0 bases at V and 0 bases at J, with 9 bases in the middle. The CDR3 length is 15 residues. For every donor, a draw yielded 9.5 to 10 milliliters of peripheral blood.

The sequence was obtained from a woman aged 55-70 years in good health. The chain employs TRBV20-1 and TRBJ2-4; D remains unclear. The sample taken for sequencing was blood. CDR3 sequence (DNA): TGCAGTGCTAGAGAAAGACATTTAGCCAAAAACATTCAGTACTTC. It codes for CSARERHLAKNIQYF.